This is a list of T cell receptor beta chains from one sample in a study of cytomegalovirus exposure and HLA in healthy donors. This table comes from immunoSEQ multiplex PCR, and its TCRdb copy is limited to in-frame clones, with some not included. The profile shows some 150,000 clones, 75% to 85% of them singletons. The sample consisted of PBMCs. These receptors were obtained from a man aged 45 to 65 in good health and CMV-seropositive. Both conserved end residues are part of each CDR3. The D gene is left open where the match is weak. Size tells how often a clone was seen (once, few, many) or the class of an expanded clone, and some rows leave it out.

TRBV5-1,TRBJ2-3,NA,NA,TGCGCCAGCAGCTTTTCGGGAGTAGGCACAGATACGCAGTATTTT,CASSFSGVGTDTQYF
TRBV7-9,TRBJ2-1,NA,TRBD2,TGTTCCAGCAGTGTAGCGGGAGAGCCCTACAATGAGCAGTTCTTC,CSSSVAGEPYNEQFF
TRBV19,TRBJ1-5,NA,TRBD1,TGTGCCAGTAGTTCAGGGGGCGGGATATTAAGTCAGCCCCAGCATTTT,CASSSGGGILSQPQHF
TRBV5-1,TRBJ2-1,NA,TRBD2,TGCGCCAGCAGCTTAGGGGGGACTAGCGGTTACAATGAGCAGTTCTTC,CASSLGGTSGYNEQFF
TRBV7-3,TRBJ1-6,NA,TRBD1,TGTGCCAGCAGCACAAGGGGGCATAATTCACCCCTCCACTTT,CASSTRGHNSPLHF
TRBV6-1,TRBJ1-4,NA,TRBD1,TGTGCCAGCAGTGATGGGACAGGGGGCGGTGAAAAACTGTTTTTT,CASSDGTGGGEKLFF
TRBV11-2,TRBJ2-3,NA,NA,TGTGCCAGCAGCTTCTCCCATCTAGCGACAGATACGCAGTATTTT,CASSFSHLATDTQYF
TRBV5-6,TRBJ1-5,NA,NA,TGTGCCAGCAGCCCCTGGGGGGGCACCAGACCTAGCAATCAGCCCCAGCATTTT,CASSPWGGTRPSNQPQHF
TRBV5-4,TRBJ2-7,NA,TRBD1,TGTGCCAGCAGCTTGTCGACAGGGATCTACGAGCAGTACTTC,CASSLSTGIYEQYF
TRBV20-1,TRBJ1-1,once,NA,TGCAGTGCTATCAGGGGTTTTGTGGCTTTCTTT,CSAIRGFVAFF
TRBV6-6,TRBJ2-1,NA,NA,TGTGCCAGCAGTTACGGGCACTTCAATGAGCAGTTCTTC,CASSYGHFNEQFF
TRBV7-9,TRBJ1-4,NA,TRBD1,TGTGCCAGCAGCGTCGGGACAGGCCCTAATGAAAAACTGTTTTTT,CASSVGTGPNEKLFF
TRBV6-1,TRBJ2-5,few,TRBD2,TGTGCCAGCAGTTTTCGGAGTAGCGGGAACGATGAGCAGTACTTC,CASSFRSSGNDEQYF
TRBV6-1,TRBJ1-5,NA,TRBD1,TGTGCCAGCAGTGCCCGAAGGGCCGACAGGGCTGGGTCGGGCAATCAGCCCCAGCATTTT,CASSARRADRAGSGNQPQHF
TRBV7-9,TRBJ2-4,once,NA,TGTGCCAGCAGCCCTTCTCTTCAGTACTTC,CASSPSLQYF
TRBV5-1,TRBJ1-6,once,NA,TGCGCCAGCAGCTTGAGCACAGCTTATAATTCACCCCTCCACTTT,CASSLSTAYNSPLHF
TRBV19,TRBJ2-7,NA,TRBD2,TGTGCCAGTAGTCGGGTAGCGGGAGGAGAAAACGAGCAGTACTTC,CASSRVAGGENEQYF
TRBV11-2,TRBJ2-7,NA,NA,TGTGCCAGCAGCTTAGGCCCCGGGATCTCCTACGAGCAGTACTTC,CASSLGPGISYEQYF
TRBV28,TRBJ2-3,once,TRBD1,TGTGCCAGCAGACCCGGGACAGGGTGGACAGATACGCAGTATTTT,CASRPGTGWTDTQYF
TRBV12-5,TRBJ1-1,NA,NA,TGTGCTAGTGCCTCGGGAGGGGAAACGATGAACACTGAAGCTTTCTTT,CASASGGETMNTEAFF
TRBV4-2,TRBJ1-1,NA,TRBD1,TGTGCCAGCAGCCACGTACCTCGACAGGGCGGCACTGAAGCTTTCTTT,CASSHVPRQGGTEAFF
TRBV28,TRBJ2-5,NA,TRBD2,TGTGCCAGCAGTTTATCGCCTAGCGGCGTCTTCTACTTC,CASSLSPSGVFYF
TRBV7-2,TRBJ1-6,NA,NA,TGTGCCAGCAGCTTCTTGGTCGGCTCCTATAATTCACCCCTCCACTTT,CASSFLVGSYNSPLHF
TRBV28,TRBJ1-1,NA,TRBD1,TGTGCCAGCTCCAGAACAGGGGAGGTCACTGAAGCTTTCTTT,CASSRTGEVTEAFF
TRBV6-5,TRBJ2-7,few,TRBD1,TGTGCCAGCAGACCGGGACAGGGATCCTACGAGCAGTACTTC,CASRPGQGSYEQYF
TRBV7-9,TRBJ1-2,NA,NA,TGTGCCAGCAGCTTTGGACAGAACTATGGCTACACCTTC,CASSFGQNYGYTF
TRBV7-9,TRBJ1-4,NA,NA,TGTGCCAGCAGCTTAGCGAGGGGGGGGAATGAAAAACTGTTTTTT,CASSLARGGNEKLFF
TRBV18,TRBJ2-5,NA,NA,TGTGCCAGCTCCCCGCAAGAGACCCAGTACTTC,CASSPQETQYF
TRBV5-6,TRBJ2-1,NA,TRBD2,TGTGCCAGCAGCTTTGGGCGGGGGTTTTACAATGAGCAGTTCTTC,CASSFGRGFYNEQFF
TRBV5-4,TRBJ1-1,NA,NA,TGTGCCAGCAGACCAGGGGCCAACACTGAAGCTTTCTTT,CASRPGANTEAFF
TRBV18,TRBJ1-5,NA,NA,TGTGCCAGCTCACTTGACAGAACCAATCAGCCCCAGCATTTT,CASSLDRTNQPQHF
TRBV7-6,TRBJ1-2,few,TRBD1,TGTGCCAGCAGCGCCGGGACAGCCGCTGGCTACACCTTC,CASSAGTAAGYTF
TRBV5-6,TRBJ1-1,few,NA,TGTGCCAGCAGCTGGGGGGACACTGAAGCTTTCTTT,CASSWGDTEAFF
TRBV28,TRBJ1-5,NA,TRBD1,TGTGCCAGCAGTATGACCAGGGGGGGCAATCAGCCCCAGCATTTT,CASSMTRGGNQPQHF
TRBV5-1,TRBJ1-6,NA,NA,TGCGCCAGCAGCTTGCAGGCCCCGGATAATTCACCCCTCCACTTT,CASSLQAPDNSPLHF
TRBV7-9,TRBJ2-3,NA,TRBD1,TGTGCCAGCAGCGCGACAGGGGGAAGAGATACGCAGTATTTT,CASSATGGRDTQYF
TRBV6-5,TRBJ1-2,NA,NA,TGTGCCAGCAGTTACTCGGGGGGAGCTAACTATGGCTACACCTTC,CASSYSGGANYGYTF
TRBV11-2,TRBJ2-5,NA,NA,TGTGCCAGCAGCTCAGTGGGGTTTTGGGGGGATGAGACCCAGTACTTC,CASSSVGFWGDETQYF
TRBV19,TRBJ2-1,NA,NA,TGTGCCAGTAGTATCCAGGGGTATGAGCAGTTCTTC,CASSIQGYEQFF
TRBV13,TRBJ2-7,many,TRBD2,TGTGCCAGCAGCTTAGGAGAGCGGGAAACGAACTACGAGCAGTACTTC,CASSLGERETNYEQYF
TRBV5-1,TRBJ1-1,NA,TRBD1,TGCGCCAGCAGCTCCGACCGAGGACAGGGAAAAGCTTTCTTT,CASSSDRGQGKAFF
TRBV5-4,TRBJ2-1,NA,TRBD2,TGTGCCAGCAGCTTGGCCTTGACTAGCGGGAGGAAAGCGCAGTTCTTC,CASSLALTSGRKAQFF
TRBV6-6,TRBJ2-1,NA,NA,TGTGCCAGCAGTTACGGTCCTAGCGTTGACTACAATGAGCAGTTCTTC,CASSYGPSVDYNEQFF
TRBV2,TRBJ2-1,NA,TRBD2,TGTGCCAGCAGTGAGGCTAGCGGGGGGGGGAATGAGCAGTTCTTC,CASSEASGGGNEQFF
TRBV6-4,TRBJ2-7,NA,TRBD1,TGTGCCAGCAGTGACCGTAATTGTGGGACAGGGACTGAAGAGCAGTACTTC,CASSDRNCGTGTEEQYF
TRBV7-9,TRBJ2-5,NA,NA,TGTGCCAGCAGCTTAGGACAGTTAGAGACCCAGTACTTC,CASSLGQLETQYF
TRBV5-1,TRBJ1-6,once,TRBD1,TGCGCCAGCAGCCGGGACAGGGGAGATTCACCCCTCCACTTT,CASSRDRGDSPLHF
TRBV30,TRBJ2-5,NA,NA,TGTGCCTGGAGGAGTGGGGGGGAGACCCAGTACTTC,CAWRSGGETQYF
TRBV6-1,TRBJ2-7,NA,NA,TGTGCCAGCAGAGGCGGGAAGGGTTCCTACGAGCAGTACTTC,CASRGGKGSYEQYF
TRBV19,TRBJ1-1,NA,NA,TGTGCCAGTAGTATAGTAGCCGAGAGTGAAGCTTTCTTT,CASSIVAESEAFF
TRBV30,TRBJ1-2,NA,NA,TGTGCCTGGAGCTCAGAGGACAGAAATTCGAATGGCTACACCTTC,CAWSSEDRNSNGYTF
TRBV2,TRBJ1-5,NA,NA,TGTGCCAGCTCCCTAAGGCAGGTCTCTCAGCCCCAGCATTTT,CASSLRQVSQPQHF
TRBV11-2,TRBJ2-4,few,NA,TGTGCCAGCAGCTTACGAGGCGGGGCAATAGCCAAAAACATTCAGTACTTC,CASSLRGGAIAKNIQYF
TRBV4-3,TRBJ1-3,NA,TRBD1,TGCGCCAGCAGCCCAGACAGGGGAATCTCTGGAAACACCATATATTTT,CASSPDRGISGNTIYF
TRBV7-9,TRBJ2-7,NA,NA,TGTGCCAGCAGCTCTTTAAGCCCAGGGTACCCCTCCTACGAGCAGTACTTC,CASSSLSPGYPSYEQYF
TRBV6-5,TRBJ2-7,NA,TRBD1,TGTGCCAGCAGATCCGGGACAGGGGTCCACGAGCAGTACTTC,CASRSGTGVHEQYF
TRBV29-1,TRBJ2-1,NA,NA,TGCAGCGTTGCGGGAAATGAGCAGTTCTTC,CSVAGNEQFF
TRBV7-9,TRBJ1-1,NA,NA,TGTGCCAGCAGCCCACAGGAGAACACTGAAGCTTTCTTT,CASSPQENTEAFF
TRBV11-1,TRBJ2-7,NA,NA,TGTGCCAGCAGCCTAAACACCCTCAGGACAGAGATTATCTTC,CASSLNTLRTEIIF